These 5 T cell receptor beta chains originate from one sample sequenced in a study of blood T cell repertoires in COVID-19. The data were produced by immunoSEQ multiplex PCR, yet TCRdb's version contains in-frame clones alone and is incomplete. Of hundreds of thousands of clones listed, 85% to 90% are singletons. Input material: PBMCs or T cells enriched from blood (not recorded which). The origin of the receptors is a woman aged 18-29 years with acute COVID-19.

The CDR3 DNA is TGTGCCAGCAGTTACACAGGGGGGGTCAAGGCCGGGGAGCTGTTTTTT. It encodes CASSYTGGVKAGELFF. The chain is built from TRBV6-5 and TRBJ2-2; D is perhaps TRBD1 (8 bases). This CDR3 contains 16 residues. The V end lost 2 bases, the J end lost 6 bases, and 16 bases lay between the germline ends. Germline V gene data show CDR1 as MNHEY and CDR2 as SVGAGI.

This clone was recorded only once. The genes are TRBV5-1 and TRBJ2-3, with 9 positions matching TRBD1. The CDR3 is 16 amino acids. CDR1 and CDR2 (germline): SGHRS, YFSETQ. After removal of 1 base from V and 4 bases from J, the junction contained 7 bases not matched to a gene. Here the CDR3 DNA reads TGCGCCAGCAGCTTGTCTTTAACAGGGGGCGCAGATACGCAGTATTTT. Encoded protein: CASSLSLTGGADTQYF. Full variable domain (outside the CDR3, taken from reference TRBV5-1 and TRBJ2-3): KAGVTQTPRYLIKTRGQQVTLSCSPISGHRSVSWYQQTPGQGLQFLFEYFSETQRNKGNFPGRFSGRQFSNSRSEMNVSTLELGDSALYLCASSLSLTGGADTQYFGPGTRLTVL.

V gene TRBV5-4 combines with J gene TRBJ2-7; tentative D call: TRBD1 (6 bases). Trimming cost V 4 bases and J 6 bases, with 20 bases left between them. The CDR3 extends over 15 amino acids. Germline-derived CDR1 and CDR2 are SGHNT and YYREEE (reference sequence). The CDR3 DNA reads TGTGCCAGCAGCGTGGCGCTGCAGGGGAGCTCCGAGCAGTACTTC. Protein sequence: CASSVALQGSSEQYF.

The chain carries TRBV7-8 and TRBJ2-1; 9 positions agree with TRBD2. V lost 1 base to trimming and J lost 7 bases; unmatched junction nucleotides: 5. The CDR3 sequence is 15 residues long. Germline-derived CDR1 and CDR2 are SGHVS and FQNEAQ. In DNA, the CDR3 is TGTGCCAGCAGCTTAGTTGCGGGAGGGTTGAATGAGCAGTTCTTC. It encodes CASSLVAGGLNEQFF.

V and J are TRBV28 and TRBJ1-4; D is perhaps TRBD1 (5 bases). The CDR3 loop spans 12 amino acids. The germline V and J ends were trimmed by 1 base and 15 bases, with 12 bases remaining between them. Germline V CDR1 and CDR2: MDHEN, SYDVKM. The CDR3 spells CASSLLNGGMFF. CDR3 sequence (DNA): TGTGCCAGCAGTTTATTAAACGGGGGGATGTTTTTT.